This T cell receptor (beta chain) originates from a study of cytomegalovirus exposure and HLA in healthy donors. Regarding the study as a whole: TCR beta chains numbering more than 150 were designated cytomegalovirus-associated.

The CDR3 consists of 14 residues. V lost 6 bases to trimming and J lost 0 bases, with 12 bases between them. The V gene's germline CDR1 is SNHLY and CDR2 FYNNEI. Primers: 60 Vbeta forward and 13 Jbeta reverse. Sequencing was performed with immunoSEQ multiplex PCR; in TCRdb, only in-frame clones are kept and a portion is missing. The sample records fewer than 90,000 clones, approximately 75% being singletons. In its sample, this clone was seen once. Its matching antigen is unknown. The chain recombines TRBV2 with TRBJ2-7; perhaps TRBD2 as D (6 bases). The TCR sequence derives from a human donor in good health. Specimen: PBMCs. In DNA, the CDR3 is TGTGCCAGCAGGGGACTGCAGAGCTCCTACGAGCAGTACTTC. Translation: CASRGLQSSYEQYF. The entire variable domain, with the rest obtained from reference TRBV2 and TRBJ2-7, is as follows: EPEVTQTPSHQVTQMGQEVILRCVPISNHLYFYWYRQILGQKVEFLVSFYNNEISEKSEIFDDQFSVERPDGSNFTLKIRSTKLEDSAMYFCASRGLQSSYEQYFGPGTRLTVT.